These T cell receptor beta chains were read from a single sample in a study of OX40 agonist ivuxolimab in advanced cancers. Clones were sequenced by immunoSEQ multiplex PCR, and TCRdb holds only the in-frame ones, with some missing. The sample contains around 64,000 clones, around four fifths of which appear only once. This sample comprised CD4+ or CD8+ T cells sorted from blood, obtained in a trial of the OX40 agonist ivuxolimab. These receptors were obtained from an adult with an advanced solid tumor such as melanoma, head and neck, liver or kidney cancer. Each CDR3 is given with its conserved first and last residue.

V	J	CDR3
TRBV2	TRBJ2-5	CASSGRLGEYF
TRBV13	TRBJ2-3	CASSGTGLTDTQYF
TRBV14	TRBJ2-7	CASSQDQGREQYF
TRBV7-9	TRBJ1-3	CASSPTGGNTIYF
TRBV7-8	TRBJ1-4	CASREQGAGNEKLFF
TRBV18	TRBJ1-4	CASSPEGNEKLFF
TRBV5-1	TRBJ2-7	CASSLRQGHEQYF
TRBV6-6	TRBJ2-5	CASSPNVLAQETQYF
TRBV5-8	TRBJ2-1	CASSFRSSYNEQFF
TRBV4-2	TRBJ2-2	CASSQDGGLANTGELFF
TRBV7-9	TRBJ2-5	CASSSGGQPGNQETQYF
TRBV5-6	TRBJ2-5	CASSFQETQYF
TRBV6-6	TRBJ1-4	CASTSLGKLFF
TRBV2	TRBJ2-7	CASRASPGSTYEQYF
TRBV7-2	TRBJ2-2	CASSSRQSGTGELFF
TRBV9	TRBJ1-1	CASSVEGRTEAFF
TRBV11-2	TRBJ2-7	CASSLVSYEQYF
TRBV30	TRBJ2-3	CAWSGRRVTDTQYF
TRBV11-2	TRBJ1-1	CASSLQGMNTEAFF
TRBV19	TRBJ2-1	CASSILSSGRSRPYDEQFF
TRBV11-3	TRBJ1-1	CASSLAGRGATEAFF
TRBV14	TRBJ1-6	CASSQVTGFSGSPLHF
TRBV5-4	TRBJ1-1	CASSTDGYTEAFF
TRBV20-1	TRBJ1-2	CSARGPAGYTF
TRBV14	TRBJ2-7	CASSRITGDEYF
TRBV7-2	TRBJ1-3	CASSLLGVIGGNTIYF
TRBV21-1	TRBJ1-6	CASSKRQGIGSYNSPLHF
TRBV18	TRBJ2-2	CASSPSLAGVRNTGELFF
TRBV6-1	-	CASTFGRDYEQYF
TRBV10-3	TRBJ1-4	CAISEFYSTASTSLEKLFF
TRBV7-9	TRBJ2-3	CASRHLRGFDTQYF
TRBV27	TRBJ2-3	CASSPIGRDAGKTPRFKADTQYF
TRBV5-1	TRBJ2-1	CASSSGLADNEQFF
TRBV18	TRBJ1-2	CASSTTGGDGYTF
TRBV10-2	TRBJ1-1	CASSVLGSSNTEAFF
TRBV6-4	TRBJ1-2	CASSRLAGQGYGYTF
TRBV9	TRBJ2-7	CASSALQEYEQYF
TRBV19	TRBJ1-5	CASSIQINQPQHF
TRBV7-9	TRBJ2-2	CASSVRGSTGELFF
TRBV7-9	TRBJ1-3	CASSLAGAGNTIYF
TRBV7-9	TRBJ2-2	CASSLLAGGAIGELFF
TRBV5-4	TRBJ2-6	CASSQGQGGTNVLTF
TRBV6-5	TRBJ1-3	CATRKAAYSGNTIYF
TRBV6-6	TRBJ1-1	CASSLTGVAFF
TRBV7-8	TRBJ2-7	CASSPDRLSYEQYF
TRBV14	TRBJ2-3	CASSQEASGLKNTQYF
TRBV12-5	TRBJ1-3	CASGLGLGQGVSGNTIYF